This TCR beta chain was retrieved from a study of blood T cell repertoires in COVID-19. The CDR3 is 15 amino acids. V trimming: 6 bases; J trimming: 5 bases; junction bases outside the gene matches: 4. Germline CDR1 reads SNHLY; CDR2 reads FYNNEI. As handled by the study authors: Reference gene primer amplification gave estimated nucleated cell counts. Sequenced by immunoSEQ multiplex PCR; TCRdb stores in-frame clones only, minus some. V and J calls and clone size are those listed in that table; D and trimming were worked out from the DNA. This table holds 200,000 or so clones, roughly 80% found once.

The chain employs TRBV2 and TRBJ1-6; 10 bases fit TRBD1. The sequence was obtained from a man aged 25 to 45 with active or convalescent COVID-19. Sequenced: peripheral blood. The DNA for the CDR3 is TGTGCCAGCAGCCTAGGGACAGGGGATAATTCACCCCTCCACTTT. This sequence encodes CASSLGTGDNSPLHF.